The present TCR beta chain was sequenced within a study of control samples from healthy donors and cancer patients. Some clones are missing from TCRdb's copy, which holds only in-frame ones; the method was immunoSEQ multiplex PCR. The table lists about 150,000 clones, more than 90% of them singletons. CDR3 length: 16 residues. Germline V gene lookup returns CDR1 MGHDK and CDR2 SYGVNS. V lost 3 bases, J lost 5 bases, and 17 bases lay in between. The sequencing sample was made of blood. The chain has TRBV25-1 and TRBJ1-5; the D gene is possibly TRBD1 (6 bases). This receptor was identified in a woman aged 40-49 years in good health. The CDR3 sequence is CASSDNRVLEDQPQHF. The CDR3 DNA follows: TGTGCCAGCAGTGACAACAGGGTTCTTGAGGATCAGCCCCAGCATTTT.